One and the same sample provided the 14 T cell receptor beta chains below, sequenced in a study of OX40 agonist ivuxolimab in advanced cancers. Method: immunoSEQ multiplex PCR; TCRdb's copy keeps in-frame clones and lacks some. The data contain under 25,000 clones, 75% to 90% of them singletons. Here the sequenced sample was CD4+ or CD8+ T cells sorted from blood, taken in a trial of the OX40 agonist ivuxolimab. These receptors all come from an adult with an advanced solid tumor such as melanoma, head and neck, liver or kidney cancer.

The chain joins TRBV27 to TRBJ1-6; D not resolved. Looked up from germline, CDR1 is MNHEY and CDR2 is SMNVEV (reference sequence). The CDR3 extends over 14 amino acids. V lost 5 bases to trimming and J lost 5 bases, with 10 bases between them. As DNA, the CDR3 is TGTGCCAGCAGTCCTTGGGCAGATAATTCACCCCTCCACTTT. It yields the protein CASSPWADNSPLHF.

This chain connects TRBV5-1 to TRBJ2-4; 10 bases line up with TRBD1. The germline V gene has CDR1 SGHRS and CDR2 YFSETQ. J was trimmed by 8 bases and V by 3 bases; bases with no gene match: 11. This CDR3 contains 16 residues. The CDR3 protein is CASSSSDRGRWDIQYF. CDR3 sequence (DNA): TGCGCCAGCAGCTCATCAGACAGGGGGCGTTGGGACATTCAGTACTTC.

V usage is TRBV14 and J usage is TRBJ2-3; 9 bases are a match to TRBD2. With V trimmed by 0 bases and J by 5 bases, 15 bases remained unmatched. This CDR3 region has 19 residues. Germline values: CDR1 SGHDN, CDR2 FVKESK. The DNA for the CDR3 is TGTGCCAGCAGCCAAGATAGCTCCCTTAGCGGGAGAGTTGTAGATACGCAGTATTTT. Translation: CASSQDSSLSGRVVDTQYF.

This chain connects TRBV15 to TRBJ1-1, with D unclear. V lost 0 bases and J 6 bases, leaving 11 bases between the germline ends. Per the germline V gene, CDR1 is LNHNV and CDR2 is YYDKDF (reference sequence). This CDR3 has 14 residues. The CDR3 is CATSRDGAVAEAFF. The CDR3 DNA reads TGTGCCACCAGCAGAGACGGCGCGGTGGCTGAAGCTTTCTTT.

The rearrangement joins TRBV27 to TRBJ1-4; maybe TRBD1 (6 bases). Looked up from germline, CDR1 is MNHEY and CDR2 is SMNVEV (reference sequence). Between the trimmed V and J ends, which lost 1 base and 8 bases, there was a span of 14 bases. This CDR3 spans 15 amino acids. The CDR3 loop reads CASSLYQGLEEKLFF. For the CDR3, the DNA is TGTGCCAGCAGTTTATACCAGGGGTTGGAGGAAAAACTGTTTTTT.

This clone has only a few counts. V usage is TRBV11-2 and J usage is TRBJ1-1; D not resolved. CDR1 is SGHAT and CDR2 is FQNNGV in the germline V gene. Trimming took off 5 bases at V and 8 bases at J, with 15 bases between the two ends. The CDR3 runs to 13 residues. CDR3 DNA: TGTGCCAGCAGCCCCACGACAATCTGGGAAGCTTTCTTT. Protein sequence: CASSPTTIWEAFF.

This clone has just one count. The chain has TRBV6-5 and TRBJ2-5; D unclear. Trimming left V 4 bases short and J 5 bases short, with 8 bases between. Germline CDR1 reads MNHEY; CDR2 reads SVGAGI. The CDR3 runs to 12 residues. In DNA form, the CDR3 reads TGTGCCAGCAGTTCTGTCAGTGAGACCCAGTACTTC. It yields the protein CASSSVSETQYF.

The chain couples TRBV7-2 to TRBJ2-7; perhaps TRBD2 as D (5 bases). Germline lookup yields CDR1 SGHTA and CDR2 FQGNSA. There are 13 residues in the CDR3. V lost 0 bases and J lost 7, with 10 bases in between. CDR3 residues: CASSLAGVEEQYF. The CDR3, as DNA: TGTGCCAGCAGCTTAGCGGGAGTGGAGGAGCAGTACTTC.

The chain carries TRBV11-1 and TRBJ2-3; no definite D call. V was cut by 0 bases and J by 2 bases, with 6 bases left in between. Per germline, CDR1 SGHAT and CDR2 FQDESV (reference sequence). CDR3 length: 14 residues. CDR3 coding DNA: TGTGCCAGCAGCTTAGCGGTCCCCACAGATACGCAGTATTTT. This sequence encodes CASSLAVPTDTQYF.

The chain employs TRBV5-6 and TRBJ2-7; tentative D call: TRBD1 (6 bases). The CDR3 extends over 12 amino acids. Germline V gene sequence: CDR1 SGHDT, CDR2 YYEEEE. Trimming took 2 bases from V and 4 from J, leaving 7 bases between them. The CDR3 here is CASSFGQYEQYF. CDR3 DNA sequence: TGTGCCAGCAGCTTCGGACAGTACGAGCAGTACTTC.

The chain is built from TRBV7-9 and TRBJ2-7, with 9 bases identical to TRBD1. V lost 5 bases, J lost 2 bases, and 13 bases stayed unmatched. The germline V gene has CDR1 SEHNR and CDR2 FQNEAQ (reference sequence). The CDR3 has 17 amino acids. This chain's CDR3 is CASSPVVGTGRTYEQYF. The CDR3 nucleotides read TGTGCCAGCAGCCCCGTCGTTGGGACAGGGAGAACCTACGAGCAGTACTTC.

V and J are TRBV4-1 and TRBJ2-1; 10 nucleotides agree with TRBD2. This CDR3 comprises 14 residues. Germline V CDR1 and CDR2: MGHRA, YSYEKL. V shed 4 bases, J shed 8 bases, and the junction held 5 bases outside the gene matches. The CDR3 sequence is CASSPPSGGDEQFF. The CDR3 DNA reads TGCGCCAGCAGCCCCCCTAGCGGGGGCGATGAGCAGTTCTTC.

This chain connects TRBV28 to TRBJ1-4; 9 nucleotides line up with TRBD1. The CDR3 sequence is 16 residues long. Losses at the gene ends were 3 bases for V and 8 bases for J; bases not matched to a gene: 10. CDR1 MDHEN and CDR2 SYDVKM come from the germline V gene. The chain's CDR3 is CASSFPRDRVEEKLFF. CDR3 nucleotides: TGTGCCAGCAGTTTCCCCAGGGACAGGGTAGAGGAAAAACTGTTTTTT.

CDR3 amino acids: CASSLEAGSNTGELFF. CDR3 nucleotides: TGTGCCAGCAGCTTAGAGGCCGGATCCAACACCGGGGAGCTGTTTTTT. The chain employs TRBV11-2 and TRBJ2-2; no reliable D call. Trimming removed 0 bases at V and 2 bases at J, with 10 bases between. This CDR3 comprises 16 residues. Germline lookup yields CDR1 SGHAT and CDR2 FQNNGV.